Included here is one T cell receptor beta chain sequence, with context. This sample was included in a study of regulatory and conventional T cells in RAG deficiency. Conventional CD4+ T cells were sorted from blood as CD25-low CD127-high cells. Per germline, CDR1 MNHNY and CDR2 SVGAGI (reference sequence). The CDR3 loop spans 16 amino acids. V dropped 7 bases and J dropped 0; count of bases not matched to a gene: 12. Repertoires were generated with immunoSEQ multiplex PCR, while TCRdb's copy carries only in-frame clones and drops some. This table has around 29,000 clones, nearly 95% appearing once. The same data also went into a second study, on regulatory T cells. According to that study: Primers: 52 TRBV forward and 13 TRBJ reverse.

Sequencing was carried out using CD25- CD4+ T cells sorted from blood. The gene calls are TRBV6-6 and TRBJ2-7; 7 bases match TRBD1. The receptor was derived from a human donor in good health. This CDR3 is CASTIYYGTDSYEQYF. CDR3 sequence (DNA): TGTGCCAGCACAATATATTATGGGACAGACTCCTACGAGCAGTACTTC.